Detailed here is one TCR beta chain. This CDR3 is 15 amino acids long. CDR1 KGHDR and CDR2 SFDVKD come from the germline V gene. Trimming removed 0 bases from V and 2 bases from J, with 6 bases in between. Method: immunoSEQ multiplex PCR; TCRdb's copy keeps in-frame clones and lacks some. The table records fewer than 200,000 clones, roughly four fifths of them present only once. The sample originates from a study of blood T cell repertoires in COVID-19. This chain uses TRBV24-1 with TRBJ2-2; D gene uncertain. This sequence originates from a woman aged 70-85 years with COVID-19, enrolled during active disease. The specimen sequenced was peripheral blood. CDR3 sequence: CATSDLVQNTGELFF. CDR3 DNA: TGTGCCACCAGTGATTTGGTCCAAAACACCGGGGAGCTGTTTTTT.